This T cell receptor beta chain was obtained from a study of CD8 T cells in Susac syndrome. CDR1 LGHNA and CDR2 YSLEER come from the germline V gene. V was shortened by 0 bases and J by 3 bases, with 9 bases between the two germline ends. This CDR3 comprises 15 residues. RNA totalling roughly 0.5 to 1 ug underwent reverse transcription with random hexamers. An immunoSEQ multiplex PCR generated amplified TCR beta CDR3 products spanning 54 Vbeta and 13 Jbeta. TCRdb called the immunoSEQ multiplex PCR reads again in MiXCR, with one record for every CDR3 protein. The repertoire holds 69,000 or so distinct CDR3 sequences, with 85% to 95% as singletons. TCR beta sequencing covered blood CD8+ and CD4+ T cells.

The chain recombines TRBV4-3 with TRBJ2-1; D is perhaps TRBD1 (7 bases). This TCR came from a human donor with multiple sclerosis. Sequenced sample: CD8+ T cells from PBMCs. CDR3 coding DNA: TGCGCCAGCAGCCAAGACAGGGGGGACTACAATGAGCAGTTCTTC. The encoded protein is CASSQDRGDYNEQFF.